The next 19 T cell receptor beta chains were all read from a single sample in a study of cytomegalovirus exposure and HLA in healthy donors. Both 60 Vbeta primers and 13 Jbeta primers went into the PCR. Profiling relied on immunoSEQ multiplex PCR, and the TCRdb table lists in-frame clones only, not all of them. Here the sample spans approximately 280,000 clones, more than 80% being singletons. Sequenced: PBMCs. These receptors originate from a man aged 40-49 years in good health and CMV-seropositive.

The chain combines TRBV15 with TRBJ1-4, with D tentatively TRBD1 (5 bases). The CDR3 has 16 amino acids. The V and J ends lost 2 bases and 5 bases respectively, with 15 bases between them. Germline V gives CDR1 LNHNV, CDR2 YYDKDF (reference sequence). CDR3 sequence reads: CATSRTKTAFNEKLFF. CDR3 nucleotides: TGTGCCACCAGCAGAACTAAGACAGCCTTCAATGAAAAACTGTTTTTT.

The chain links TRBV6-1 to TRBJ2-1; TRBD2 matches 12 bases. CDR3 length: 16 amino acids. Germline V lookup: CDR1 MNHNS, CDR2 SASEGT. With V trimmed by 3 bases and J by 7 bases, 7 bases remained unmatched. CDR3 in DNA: TGTGCCAGCAGTGAGCCTAGCGGGAGGGCCAGGAATGAGCAGTTCTTC. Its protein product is CASSEPSGRARNEQFF.

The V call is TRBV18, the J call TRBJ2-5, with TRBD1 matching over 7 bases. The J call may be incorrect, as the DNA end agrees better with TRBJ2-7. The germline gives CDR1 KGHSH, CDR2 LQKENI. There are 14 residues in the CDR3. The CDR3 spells CASSPDRPRYEQYF. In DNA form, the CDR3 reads TGTGCCAGCTCACCGGACAGGCCCCGGTACGAGCAGTACTTC.

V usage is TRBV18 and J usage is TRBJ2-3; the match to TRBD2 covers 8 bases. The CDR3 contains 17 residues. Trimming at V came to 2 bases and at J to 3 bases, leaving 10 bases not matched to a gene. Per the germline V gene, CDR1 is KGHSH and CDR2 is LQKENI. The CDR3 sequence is CASSPIPAGVTTDTQYF. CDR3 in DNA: TGTGCCAGCTCACCAATCCCAGCGGGAGTTACTACAGATACGCAGTATTTT.

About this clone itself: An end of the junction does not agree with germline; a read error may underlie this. CDR3 DNA: TGTGCCAGCAGCGCCGGGATAAGCTCCTACGAGCAGTCCTTC. Its translation is CASSAGISSYEQSF. V usage is TRBV13 and J usage is TRBJ2-7, with a weak D call TRBD2 (5 bases). The V gene's germline CDR1 is PRHDT and CDR2 FYEKMQ (reference sequence). The CDR3 runs to 14 residues.

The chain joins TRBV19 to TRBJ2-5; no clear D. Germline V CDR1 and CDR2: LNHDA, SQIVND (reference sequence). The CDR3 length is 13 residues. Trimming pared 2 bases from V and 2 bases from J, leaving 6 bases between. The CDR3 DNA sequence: TGTGCCAGTAGTATAACGCGGCAAGAGACCCAGTACTTC. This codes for CASSITRQETQYF.

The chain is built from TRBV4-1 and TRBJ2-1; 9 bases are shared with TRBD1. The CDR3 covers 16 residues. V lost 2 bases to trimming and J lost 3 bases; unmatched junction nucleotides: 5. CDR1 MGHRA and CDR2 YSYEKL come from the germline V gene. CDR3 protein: CASSQQPTGGYNEQFF. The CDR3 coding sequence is TGCGCCAGCAGCCAACAACCGACAGGGGGCTACAATGAGCAGTTCTTC.

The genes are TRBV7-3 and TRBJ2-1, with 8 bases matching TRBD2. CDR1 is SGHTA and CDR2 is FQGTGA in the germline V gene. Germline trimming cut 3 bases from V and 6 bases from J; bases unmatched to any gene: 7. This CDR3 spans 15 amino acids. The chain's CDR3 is CASSFSLAGPNEQFF. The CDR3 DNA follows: TGTGCCAGCAGCTTTTCCCTAGCGGGCCCCAATGAGCAGTTCTTC.

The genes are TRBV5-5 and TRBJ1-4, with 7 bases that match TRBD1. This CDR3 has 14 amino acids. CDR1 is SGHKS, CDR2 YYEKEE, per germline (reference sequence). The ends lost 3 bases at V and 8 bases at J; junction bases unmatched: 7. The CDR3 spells CASSSGGVGEKLFF. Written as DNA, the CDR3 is TGTGCCAGCAGCTCAGGGGGAGTTGGGGAAAAACTGTTTTTT.

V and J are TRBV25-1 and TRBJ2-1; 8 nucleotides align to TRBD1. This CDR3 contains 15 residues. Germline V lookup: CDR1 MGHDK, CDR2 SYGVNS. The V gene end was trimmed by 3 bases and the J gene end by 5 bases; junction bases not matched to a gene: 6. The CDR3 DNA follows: TGTGCCAGCAGTGACCCCTCGACAGGGGACAATGAGCAGTTCTTC. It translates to CASSDPSTGDNEQFF.

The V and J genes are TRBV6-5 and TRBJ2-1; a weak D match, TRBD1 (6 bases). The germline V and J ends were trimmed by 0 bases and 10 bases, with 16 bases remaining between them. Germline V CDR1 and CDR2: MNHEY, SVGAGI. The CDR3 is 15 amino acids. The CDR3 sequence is CASSYSTGWVREQFF. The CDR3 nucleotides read TGTGCCAGCAGTTACTCGACAGGCTGGGTTCGGGAGCAGTTCTTC.

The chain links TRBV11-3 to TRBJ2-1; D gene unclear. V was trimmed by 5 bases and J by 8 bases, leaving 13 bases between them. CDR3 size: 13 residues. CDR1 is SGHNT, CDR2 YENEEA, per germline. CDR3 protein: CASSLGPSDEQFF. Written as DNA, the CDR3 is TGTGCCAGCAGCCTAGGACCGAGCGATGAGCAGTTCTTC.

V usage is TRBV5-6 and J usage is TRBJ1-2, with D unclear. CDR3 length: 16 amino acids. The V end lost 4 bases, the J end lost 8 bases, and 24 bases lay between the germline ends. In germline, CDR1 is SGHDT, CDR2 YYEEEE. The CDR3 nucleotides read TGTGCCAGCAGCCTAAAACGAGGTAACGGGGTGTTCGGCTACACCTTC. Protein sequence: CASSLKRGNGVFGYTF. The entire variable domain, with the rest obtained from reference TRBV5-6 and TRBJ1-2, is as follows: DAGVTQSPTHLIKTRGQQVTLRCSPKSGHDTVSWYQQALGQGPQFIFQYYEEEERQRGNFPDRFSGHQFPNYSSELNVNALLLGDSALYLCASSLKRGNGVFGYTFGSGTRLTVV.

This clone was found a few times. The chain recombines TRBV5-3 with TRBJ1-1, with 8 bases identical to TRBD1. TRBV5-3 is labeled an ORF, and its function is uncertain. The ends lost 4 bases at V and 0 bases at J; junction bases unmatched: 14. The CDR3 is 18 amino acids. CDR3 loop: CARSEGLGTGIMNTEAFF. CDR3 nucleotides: TGTGCCAGAAGCGAAGGACTTGGGACAGGCATAATGAACACTGAAGCTTTCTTT.

CDR3 loop: CASSLTSGSKEQYF. CDR3 DNA sequence: TGCGCCAGCAGCTTGACTAGCGGGAGTAAAGAGCAGTACTTC. The genes are TRBV5-1 and TRBJ2-7; 11 bases are a match to TRBD2. CDR3 length: 14 residues. V gave up 1 base and J gave up 7 bases; unmatched junction bases: 4. In germline, CDR1 is SGHRS, CDR2 YFSETQ.

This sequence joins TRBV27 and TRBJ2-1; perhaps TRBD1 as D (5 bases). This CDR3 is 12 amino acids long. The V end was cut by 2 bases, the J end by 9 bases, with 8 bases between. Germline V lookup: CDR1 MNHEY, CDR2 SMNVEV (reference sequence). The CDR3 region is CASSLTGAEQFF. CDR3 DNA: TGTGCCAGCAGTTTAACTGGGGCTGAGCAGTTCTTC.

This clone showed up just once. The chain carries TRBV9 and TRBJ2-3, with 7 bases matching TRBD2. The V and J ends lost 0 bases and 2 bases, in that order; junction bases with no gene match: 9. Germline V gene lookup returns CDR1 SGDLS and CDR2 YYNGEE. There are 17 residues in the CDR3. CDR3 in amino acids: CASSVGPSGLITDTQYF. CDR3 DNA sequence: TGTGCCAGCAGCGTAGGTCCTAGCGGACTTATCACAGATACGCAGTATTTT.

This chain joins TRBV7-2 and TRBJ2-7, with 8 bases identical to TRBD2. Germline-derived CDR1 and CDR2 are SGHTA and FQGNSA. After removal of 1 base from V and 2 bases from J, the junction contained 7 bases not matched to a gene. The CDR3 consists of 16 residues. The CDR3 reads CASSLGVAGGPYEQYF. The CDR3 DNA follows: TGTGCCAGCAGCTTAGGGGTGGCGGGAGGTCCCTACGAGCAGTACTTC.

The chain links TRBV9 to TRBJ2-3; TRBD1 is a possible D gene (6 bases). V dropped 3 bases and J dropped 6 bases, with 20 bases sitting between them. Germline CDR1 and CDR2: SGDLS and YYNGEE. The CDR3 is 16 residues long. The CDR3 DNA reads TGTGCCAGCAGCGGAGGCAGGGGTTGGGAGAGTGATACGCAGTATTTT. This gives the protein CASSGGRGWESDTQYF.